The rows below give T cell receptor beta chains drawn from one sample of a study of blood T cell repertoires in COVID-19. Assay used: immunoSEQ multiplex PCR; TCRdb lists only in-frame clones, some missing. The sample yields around 250,000 clones, around 84% seen once. Sequencing used peripheral blood. All receptors come from a woman between 65 and 79 years old with active or convalescent COVID-19. CDR3s include the opening cysteine and the closing phenylalanine or tryptophan. A D gene is named only where the DNA matches it firmly. Not every row has a clone size; where given, it reads once, few, many or a size class.

cdr3_aa,cdr3_nt,d_call,v_call,clone_size,j_call
CASRGGNTIYF,TGTGCCAGCAGGGGCGGAAACACCATATATTTT,.,TRBV12-3/TRBV12-4,once,TRBJ1-3
CASSERWDSPYSGNTIYF,TGTGCCAGCAGTGAACGTTGGGACAGCCCCTACTCTGGAAACACCATATATTTT,TRBD1,TRBV2,.,TRBJ1-3
CATSRLVLAEAFF,TGTGCCACCTCGAGGCTGGTTTTGGCTGAAGCTTTCTTT,.,TRBV10-3,.,TRBJ1-1
CSVEDSPPPGHSSNQPQHF,TGCAGCGTTGAAGATAGCCCCCCCCCGGGACATAGTAGCAATCAGCCCCAGCATTTT,.,TRBV29-1,.,TRBJ1-5
CASSLISYNSPLHF,TGTGCCAGCTCACTGATCTCCTATAATTCACCCCTCCACTTT,.,TRBV7-6,.,TRBJ1-6
CASSPADSNSPLHF,TGCGCCAGCAGCCCTGCCGACTCTAATTCACCCCTCCACTTT,.,TRBV5-1,.,TRBJ1-6
CASSQDTGPRSYEQYF,TGCGCCAGCAGCCAAGATACAGGCCCAAGATCCTACGAGCAGTACTTC,.,TRBV4-3,.,TRBJ2-7
CASSIGGQGVSNQPQHF,TGTGCCAGTAGTATAGGAGGACAGGGAGTAAGCAATCAGCCCCAGCATTTT,TRBD1,TRBV19,once,TRBJ1-5
CASSLGTSGNF,TGTGCCAGCAGCCTCGGGACTAGCGGAAATTTT,TRBD2,TRBV11-2,.,TRBJ2-3
CASSYSRSRGYTF,TGTGCCAGCAGTTACTCGAGGAGTCGTGGCTACACCTTC,.,TRBV6-5,.,TRBJ1-2
CASGFGPSSQETQYF,TGTGCTAGTGGTTTTGGCCCTTCTTCACAAGAGACCCAGTACTTC,.,TRBV12-5,.,TRBJ2-5
CASRGTGVGEAFF,TGTGCCAGCAGAGGGACAGGGGTTGGTGAAGCTTTCTTT,TRBD1,TRBV6-5,once,TRBJ1-1
CASSQDTGGRRNQPQHF,TGTGCCAGCAGCCAAGATACCGGGGGGCGCCGGAATCAGCCCCAGCATTTT,.,TRBV4-2,.,TRBJ1-5
CASSLIQGSAGNTIYF,TGTGCCAGCAGTTTGATTCAGGGATCGGCTGGAAACACCATATATTTT,.,TRBV28,.,TRBJ1-3
CASEGADGYTF,TGTGCCAGCGAGGGGGCTGATGGCTACACCTTC,TRBD1,TRBV12-3/TRBV12-4,few,TRBJ1-2
CAGKSGHSINQPQHF,TGTGCCGGCAAATCGGGACACTCGATTAATCAGCCCCAGCATTTT,.,TRBV19,few,TRBJ1-5
CASSYQRGNEQFF,TGTGCCAGCAGTTACCAAAGGGGTAATGAGCAGTTCTTC,.,TRBV6-2/TRBV6-3,.,TRBJ2-1
CASSADRPPMNTEAFF,TGTGCCAGCAGTGCAGACAGGCCGCCTATGAACACTGAAGCTTTCTTT,.,TRBV27,.,TRBJ1-1
CASSPRMGGEETQYF,TGTGCCAGCTCACCACGGATGGGCGGGGAAGAGACCCAGTACTTC,.,TRBV18,.,TRBJ2-5
CASSEKRGVGTAYGYTF,TGTGCCAGCAGTGAAAAGAGGGGCGTGGGGACAGCCTATGGCTACACCTTC,TRBD1,TRBV25-1,.,TRBJ1-2
CASSTPTGDNYGYTF,TGTGCCAGCTCTACCCCTACAGGGGACAACTATGGCTACACCTTC,TRBD1,TRBV5-4,.,TRBJ1-2
CASSVQTSNQPQHF,TGTGCCAGCAGTGTACAGACTAGCAATCAGCCCCAGCATTTT,.,TRBV2,.,TRBJ1-5
CAISESSGNSPLHF,TGTGCCATCAGTGAGTCGAGCGGTAACTCACCCCTCCACTTT,.,TRBV10-3,few,TRBJ1-6
CASREDAGYTF,TGTGCCAGCAGGGAGGATGCCGGCTACACCTTC,.,TRBV6-5,.,TRBJ1-2
CASSLGETGPNTEAFF,TGTGCCAGCAGCTTAGGGGAGACAGGGCCGAACACTGAAGCTTTCTTT,TRBD1,TRBV11-2,.,TRBJ1-1
CSPQANEKLFF,TGCAGTCCGCAGGCAAATGAAAAACTGTTTTTT,.,TRBV20-1,.,TRBJ1-4
CASSSVPGRYQSSGANVLTF,TGTGCCAGCAGTTCAGTTCCAGGAAGGTACCAATCCTCTGGGGCCAACGTCCTGACTTTC,.,TRBV6-2/TRBV6-3,.,TRBJ2-6
CASRRVSNQPQHF,TGTGCCAGCAGGAGGGTTAGCAATCAGCCCCAGCATTTT,.,TRBV27,.,TRBJ1-5
CASSPRTGGKLSGYTF,TGTGCCAGCAGCCCTCGGACAGGGGGGAAATTAAGTGGCTACACCTTC,TRBD1,TRBV9,.,TRBJ1-2
CASKGDVQETQYF,TGTGCCAGCAAGGGGGACGTACAAGAGACCCAGTACTTC,.,TRBV2,.,TRBJ2-5
CASSPIRWGDSRNTIYF,TGTGCCAGCAGCCCGATACGGTGGGGCGACAGCCGAAACACCATATATTTT,.,TRBV5-6,.,TRBJ1-3
CASSLGTGANSPLHF,TGTGCCAGCAGCTTAGGGACAGGGGCCAATTCACCCCTCCACTTT,TRBD1,TRBV7-9,.,TRBJ1-6
CASRPRNYGYTF,TGTGCCAGCAGACCCAGGAACTATGGCTACACCTTC,.,TRBV6-5,.,TRBJ1-2
CASSSTGQGSYYEQYF,TGTGCCAGCAGCTCTACCGGACAGGGCTCTTACTACGAGCAGTACTTC,TRBD1,TRBV7-9,.,TRBJ2-7
CASSYASRSGEAFF,TGTGCCAGCAGTTACGCCTCCAGAAGTGGTGAAGCTTTCTTT,.,TRBV6-5,.,TRBJ1-1
CASSVTDRANTEAFF,TGTGCCAGCAGCGTGACGGACAGGGCAAACACTGAAGCTTTCTTT,TRBD1,TRBV9,.,TRBJ1-1
CATATGTEAFF,TGTGCCACCGCCACTGGTACTGAAGCTTTCTTT,.,TRBV19,.,TRBJ1-1
CASSLGGGANEQFF,TGTGCCAGCAGCTTGGGCGGGGGGGCAAATGAGCAGTTCTTC,TRBD2,TRBV11-3,.,TRBJ2-1
CASSSKGVQPQHF,TGTGCCAGCAGCTCGAAGGGGGTTCAGCCCCAGCATTTT,.,TRBV7-9,.,TRBJ1-5
CASSQGVDRGFF,TGTGCCAGCAGCCAAGGGGTGGATAGGGGGTTCTTC,.,TRBV14,once,TRBJ2-1
CASSLQVTNTEAFF,TGTGCCAGCAGCCTACAGGTGACGAACACTGAAGCTTTCTTT,.,TRBV6-6,.,TRBJ1-1
CATRGSAEAFF,TGTGCCACCAGGGGTAGCGCTGAAGCTTTCTTT,.,TRBV19,.,TRBJ1-1